This TCR beta chain is drawn from a study of blood T cells in healthy people across ages. Trimming shortened V by 1 base and J by 1 base, and 5 bases separated the two germline ends. Germline V gene lookup returns CDR1 SEHNR and CDR2 FQNEAQ (reference sequence). The CDR3 length is 15 residues. Regarding this clonotype: No antigen is known for it.

With a J-beta primer mix and a sample-barcoded 5' primer, a second PCR ran about 6 to 11 cycles. All cDNA molecules were each tagged by a template-switch adaptor with 12 random nucleotides. TCRdb processed the 5' RACE reads anew with MiXCR; each CDR3 protein has one entry. The repertoire holds roughly 500,000 distinct CDR3 sequences, approximately 27% seen once, with around a sixth in the top ten. Study-level findings and limits: TCR beta diversity, measured per million T cells, fell in a roughly linear way with age.

The chain has TRBV7-9 and TRBJ2-6; no firm D call. What was sequenced was blood. This receptor was obtained from a woman aged 65 to 85 in good health. CDR3 sequence (DNA): TGTGCCAGCAGCTTAGGTATTTCTGGGGCCAACGTCCTGACTTTC. Protein sequence: CASSLGISGANVLTF.